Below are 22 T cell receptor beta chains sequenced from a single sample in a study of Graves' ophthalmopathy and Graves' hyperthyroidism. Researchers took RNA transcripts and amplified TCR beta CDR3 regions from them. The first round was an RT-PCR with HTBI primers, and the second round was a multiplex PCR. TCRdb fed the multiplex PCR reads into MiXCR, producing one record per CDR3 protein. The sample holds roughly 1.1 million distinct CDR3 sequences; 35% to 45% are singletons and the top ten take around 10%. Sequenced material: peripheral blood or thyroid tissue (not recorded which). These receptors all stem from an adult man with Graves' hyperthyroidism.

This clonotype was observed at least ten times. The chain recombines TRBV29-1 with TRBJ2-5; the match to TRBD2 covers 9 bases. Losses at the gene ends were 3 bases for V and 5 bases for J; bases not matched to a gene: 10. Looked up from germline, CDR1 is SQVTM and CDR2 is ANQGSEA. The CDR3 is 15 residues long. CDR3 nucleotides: TGCAGCGTTGAGATTCTAGCGGGGTCTTGGGAGACCCAGTACTTC. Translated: CSVEILAGSWETQYF.

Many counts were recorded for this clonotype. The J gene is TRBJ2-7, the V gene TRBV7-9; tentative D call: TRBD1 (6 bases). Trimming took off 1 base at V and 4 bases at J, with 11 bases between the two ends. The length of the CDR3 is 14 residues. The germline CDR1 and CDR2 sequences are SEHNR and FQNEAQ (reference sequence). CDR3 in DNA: TGTGCCAGCAGCTTAGGAGGGGGAGAGTACGAGCAGTACTTC. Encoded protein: CASSLGGGEYEQYF.

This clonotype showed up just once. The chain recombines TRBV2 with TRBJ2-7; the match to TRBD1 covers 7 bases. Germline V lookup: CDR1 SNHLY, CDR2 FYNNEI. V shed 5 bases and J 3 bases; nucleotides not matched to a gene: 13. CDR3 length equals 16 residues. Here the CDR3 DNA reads TGTGCCAGCAGTCCCCCCAGGGACAGTAGATTCTACGAGCAGTACTTC. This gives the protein CASSPPRDSRFYEQYF.

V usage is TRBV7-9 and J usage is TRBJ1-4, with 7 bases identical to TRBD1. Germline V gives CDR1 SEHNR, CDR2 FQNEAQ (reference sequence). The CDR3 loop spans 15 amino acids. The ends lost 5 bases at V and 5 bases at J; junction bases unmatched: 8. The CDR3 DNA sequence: TGTGCCAGCAGCGCCCGGACAGGAACAAATGAAAAACTGTTTTTT. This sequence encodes CASSARTGTNEKLFF.

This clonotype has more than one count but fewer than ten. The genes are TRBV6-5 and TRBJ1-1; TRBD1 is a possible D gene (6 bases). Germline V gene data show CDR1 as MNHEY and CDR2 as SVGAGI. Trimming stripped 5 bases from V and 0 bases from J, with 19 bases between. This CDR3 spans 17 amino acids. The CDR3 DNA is TGTGCCAGCAGTCGCGTATTACAGGGTGGTTTGAACACTGAAGCTTTCTTT. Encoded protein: CASSRVLQGGLNTEAFF.

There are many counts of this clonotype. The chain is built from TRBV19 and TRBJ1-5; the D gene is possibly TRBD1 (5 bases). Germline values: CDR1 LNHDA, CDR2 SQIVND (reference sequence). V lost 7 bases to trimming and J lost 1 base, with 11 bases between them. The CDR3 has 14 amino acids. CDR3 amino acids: CASTPDRSNQPQHF. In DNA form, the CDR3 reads TGTGCCAGTACCCCAGACAGAAGCAATCAGCCCCAGCATTTT.

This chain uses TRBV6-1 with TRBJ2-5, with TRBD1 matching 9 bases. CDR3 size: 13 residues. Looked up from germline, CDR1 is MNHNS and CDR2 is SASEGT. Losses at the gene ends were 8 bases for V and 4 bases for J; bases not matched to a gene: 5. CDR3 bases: TGTGCCAGCGGACGACAGGGGGGAGAGACCCAGTACTTC. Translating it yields CASGRQGGETQYF.

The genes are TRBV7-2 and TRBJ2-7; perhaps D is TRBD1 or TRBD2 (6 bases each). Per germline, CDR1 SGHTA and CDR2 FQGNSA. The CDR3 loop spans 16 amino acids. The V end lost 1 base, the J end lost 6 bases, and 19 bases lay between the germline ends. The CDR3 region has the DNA TGTGCCAGCAGCTTAGGGGAGTGGGGGGCCTTCTTCGAGCAGTACTTC. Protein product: CASSLGEWGAFFEQYF. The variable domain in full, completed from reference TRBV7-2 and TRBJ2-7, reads GAGVSQSPSNKVTEKGKDVELRCDPISGHTALYWYRQSLGQGLEFLIYFQGNSAPDKSGLPSDRFSAERTGGSVSTLTIQRTQQEDSAVYLCASSLGEWGAFFEQYFGPGTRLTVT.

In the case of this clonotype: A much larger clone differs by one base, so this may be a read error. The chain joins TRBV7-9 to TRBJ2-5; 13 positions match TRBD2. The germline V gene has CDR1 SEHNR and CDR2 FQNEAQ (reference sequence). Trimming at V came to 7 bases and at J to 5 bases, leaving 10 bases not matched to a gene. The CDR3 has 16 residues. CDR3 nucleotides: TGTGCCAGCAACTCTCCGGGACTAGCGGGACGGGAGACCCAGTACTTC. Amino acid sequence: CASNSPGLAGRETQYF.

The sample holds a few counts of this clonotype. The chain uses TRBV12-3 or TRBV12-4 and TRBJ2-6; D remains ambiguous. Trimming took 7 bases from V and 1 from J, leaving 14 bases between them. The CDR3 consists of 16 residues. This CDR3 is CASMVSVNSGANVLTF. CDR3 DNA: TGTGCCAGCATGGTTTCAGTGAATTCTGGGGCCAACGTCCTGACTTTC.

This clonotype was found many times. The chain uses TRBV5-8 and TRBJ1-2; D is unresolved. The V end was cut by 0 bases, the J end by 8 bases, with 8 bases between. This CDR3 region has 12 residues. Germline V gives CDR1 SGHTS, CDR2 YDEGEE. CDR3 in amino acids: CASSLAVEGYTF. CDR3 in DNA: TGTGCCAGCAGCTTGGCGGTAGAAGGCTACACCTTC.

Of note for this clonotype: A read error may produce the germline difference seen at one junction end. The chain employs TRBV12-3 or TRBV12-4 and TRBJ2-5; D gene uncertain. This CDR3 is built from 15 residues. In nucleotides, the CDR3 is TGTGCCAGCAGTTTATGGCCGACAAATCAAGAGACCCAGTGCTTC. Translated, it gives CASSLWPTNQETQCF.

Here the CDR3 reads CASGALGQGDQPQHF. The CDR3 DNA reads TGTGCCAGCGGGGCCTTGGGACAAGGTGATCAGCCCCAGCATTTT. The chain uses TRBV6-2 or TRBV6-3 and TRBJ1-5; tentative D call: TRBD1 (6 bases). The CDR3 runs 15 residues. With 8 bases removed from V and 5 bases from J, the gap between germline ends came to 19 bases. Germline V gene sequence: CDR1 MNHEY, CDR2 SVGEGT.

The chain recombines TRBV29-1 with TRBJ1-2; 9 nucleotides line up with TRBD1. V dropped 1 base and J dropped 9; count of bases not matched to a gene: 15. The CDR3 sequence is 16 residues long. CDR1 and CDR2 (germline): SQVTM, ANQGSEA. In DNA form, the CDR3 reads TGCAGCGTTGAAGCATCGACAGGGGGGTGGAATCGGCGCTACACCTTC. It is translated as CSVEASTGGWNRRYTF.

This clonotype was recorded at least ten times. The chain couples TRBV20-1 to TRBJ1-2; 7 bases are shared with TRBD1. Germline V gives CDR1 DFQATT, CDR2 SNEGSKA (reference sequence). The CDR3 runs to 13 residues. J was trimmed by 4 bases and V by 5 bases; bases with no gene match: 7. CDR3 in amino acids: CSAGRPGGYGYTF. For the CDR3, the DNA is TGCAGTGCTGGGAGGCCAGGGGGCTATGGCTACACCTTC.

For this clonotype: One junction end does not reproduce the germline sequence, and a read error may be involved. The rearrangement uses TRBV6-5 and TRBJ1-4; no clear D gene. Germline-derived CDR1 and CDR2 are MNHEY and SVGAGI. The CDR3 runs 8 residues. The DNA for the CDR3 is TGTGCCAGCAGTGAGGGAAGGTTT. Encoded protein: CASSEGRF.

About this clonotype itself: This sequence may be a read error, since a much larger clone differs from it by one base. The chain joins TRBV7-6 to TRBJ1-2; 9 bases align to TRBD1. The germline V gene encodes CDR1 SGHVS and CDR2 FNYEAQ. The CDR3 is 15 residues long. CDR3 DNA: TGTGCCGGCAGCTCCCCGGGACAGGGATTCTATGGCTACACCTTC. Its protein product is CAGSSPGQGFYGYTF.

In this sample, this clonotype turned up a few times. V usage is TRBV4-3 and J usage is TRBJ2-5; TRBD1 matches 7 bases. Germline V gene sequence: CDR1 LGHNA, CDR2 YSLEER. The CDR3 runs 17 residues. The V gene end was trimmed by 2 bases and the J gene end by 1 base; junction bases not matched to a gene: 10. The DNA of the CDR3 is TGCGCCAGCAGCCAACTCCACGGACAGGCGGGCCAAGAGACCCAGTACTTC. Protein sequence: CASSQLHGQAGQETQYF.

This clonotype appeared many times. CDR3: CASNLGTHYGYTF. DNA of the CDR3: TGTGCCAGCAATCTCGGGACACACTATGGCTACACCTTC. V usage is TRBV12-3 or TRBV12-4 and J usage is TRBJ1-2, with D maybe TRBD1 (6 bases). Between the trimmed V and J ends, which lost 7 bases and 3 bases, there was a span of 12 bases. The CDR3 consists of 13 residues.

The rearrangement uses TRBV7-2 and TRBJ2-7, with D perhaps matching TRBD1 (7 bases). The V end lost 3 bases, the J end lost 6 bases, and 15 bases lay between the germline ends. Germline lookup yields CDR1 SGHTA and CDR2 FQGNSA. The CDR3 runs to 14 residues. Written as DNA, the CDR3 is TGTGCCAGCAGCTTTCCTTCAGGGGGAGGCGAGCAGTACTTC. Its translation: CASSFPSGGGEQYF.

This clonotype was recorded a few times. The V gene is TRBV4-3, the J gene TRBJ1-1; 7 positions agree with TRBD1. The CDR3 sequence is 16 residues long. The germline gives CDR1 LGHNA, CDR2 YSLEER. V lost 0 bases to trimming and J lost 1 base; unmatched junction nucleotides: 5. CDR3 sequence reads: CASSQEEGAWNTEAFF. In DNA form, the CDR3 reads TGCGCCAGCAGCCAAGAAGAGGGGGCCTGGAACACTGAAGCTTTCTTT.

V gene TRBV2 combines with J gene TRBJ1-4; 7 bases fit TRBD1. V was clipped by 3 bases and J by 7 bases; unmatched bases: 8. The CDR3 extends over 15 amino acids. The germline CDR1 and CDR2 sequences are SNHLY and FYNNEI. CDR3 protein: CASSEGNQGVEKLFF. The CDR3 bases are TGTGCCAGCAGTGAGGGCAACCAGGGGGTTGAAAAACTGTTTTTT. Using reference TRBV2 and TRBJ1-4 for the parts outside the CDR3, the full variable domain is EPEVTQTPSHQVTQMGQEVILRCVPISNHLYFYWYRQILGQKVEFLVSFYNNEISEKSEIFDDQFSVERPDGSNFTLKIRSTKLEDSAMYFCASSEGNQGVEKLFFGSGTQLSVL.